Listed below are T cell receptor beta chains from one sample, sequenced in a study of technical replicates of blood from several donors. Generated by immunoSEQ multiplex PCR, the TCRdb table keeps only in-frame clones and is missing some. The sample shows approximately 90,000 clones, approximately 95% of them seen only once. Source material: T cells isolated from PBMCs. Every receptor here comes from a human donor in good health. Both conserved end residues are part of each CDR3. The order of the fields is J gene, D gene, clone size, V gene, CDR3 protein, CDR3 DNA. The D gene is left open where the match is weak. Clone size is stated in some rows and not others, as once, few, many or a class when expanded.

TRBJ1-1	.	once	TRBV5-1	CASSDRQDTEAFF	TGCGCCAGCAGCGATCGACAGGACACTGAAGCTTTCTTT
TRBJ2-7	.	.	TRBV13	CASSLGAPYEQYF	TGTGCCAGCAGCTTAGGGGCACCCTACGAGCAGTACTTC
TRBJ2-2	TRBD2	.	TRBV6-1	CASSDRGRAGNTGELFF	TGTGCCAGCAGTGATCGCGGGAGGGCCGGGAACACCGGGGAGCTGTTTTTT
TRBJ1-1	TRBD1	.	TRBV5-6	CASSSTGAEAFF	TGTGCCAGCAGCTCCACAGGGGCTGAAGCTTTCTTT
TRBJ2-7	TRBD2	once	TRBV7-2	CASSARTSGSIYEQYF	TGTGCCAGCAGCGCCCGGACTAGCGGGAGCATCTACGAGCAGTACTTC
TRBJ1-5	TRBD1	.	TRBV6-5	CASSLDRAGNQPQHF	TGTGCCAGCAGCCTGGACAGGGCTGGCAATCAGCCCCAGCATTTT
TRBJ1-3	.	.	TRBV7-9	CASSLGPGTGNTIYF	TGTGCCAGCAGCTTAGGCCCCGGGACTGGAAACACCATATATTTT
TRBJ2-7	TRBD1	.	TRBV12-5	CASGLLSWMGEPGQGEDYEQYF	TGTGCTAGTGGTTTGTTGAGCTGGATGGGTGAACCGGGACAGGGGGAAGACTACGAGCAGTACTTC
TRBJ1-5	TRBD1	.	TRBV19	CASSISPGQGRGNQPQHF	TGTGCCAGTAGTATATCCCCGGGACAGGGAAGAGGCAATCAGCCCCAGCATTTT
TRBJ1-6	.	.	TRBV2	CASSDTKLPLHF	TGTGCCAGCAGTGATACAAAGTTGCCCCTCCACTTT
TRBJ2-4	TRBD2	.	TRBV5-5	CASSLDPGTSIQYF	TGTGCCAGCAGCCTGGACCCCGGGACTAGTATTCAGTACTTC
TRBJ1-1	.	.	TRBV7-8	CASSLARFRANTEAFF	TGTGCCAGCAGCTTAGCAAGATTCAGGGCGAACACTGAAGCTTTCTTT
TRBJ2-1	.	.	TRBV27	CASSLGGTYNEQFF	TGTGCCAGCAGTTTAGGAGGCACTTACAATGAGCAGTTCTTC
TRBJ2-7	TRBD1	.	TRBV27	CASSSLTGTGDNEQYF	TGTGCCAGCAGCTCCTTAACCGGGACAGGGGATAACGAGCAGTACTTC
TRBJ2-3	TRBD2	.	TRBV28	CASSWVTSGSTDTQYF	TGTGCCAGCAGTTGGGTGACTAGCGGGAGTACAGATACGCAGTATTTT
TRBJ2-7	TRBD1	.	TRBV18	CASSPRGWDAHEQYF	TGTGCCAGCTCACCCAGGGGGTGGGACGCCCACGAGCAGTACTTC
TRBJ2-7	TRBD2	.	TRBV9	CASSPHPGLAFEQYF	TGTGCCAGCAGCCCTCACCCGGGACTAGCGTTCGAGCAGTACTTC
TRBJ2-1	.	.	TRBV13	CASSLGGSYEQFF	TGTGCCAGCAGCTTAGGCGGGAGTTATGAGCAGTTCTTC
TRBJ1-2	.	.	TRBV4-1	CASSQPTGTKLYGYTF	TGCGCCAGCAGCCAACCGACCGGGACTAAACTCTATGGCTACACCTTC
TRBJ1-1	.	.	TRBV4-1	CASSPYRGSEAFF	TGCGCCAGCAGCCCCTATCGGGGTTCTGAAGCTTTCTTT
TRBJ2-1	TRBD2	.	TRBV2	CASRGTSGYNEQFF	TGTGCCAGCAGAGGGACTAGCGGATACAATGAGCAGTTCTTC
TRBJ2-3	.	.	TRBV4-1	CASSQVRGADTQYF	TGCGCCAGCAGCCAGGTTAGGGGCGCAGATACGCAGTATTTT
TRBJ2-7	.	.	TRBV27	CASSLSLGHSSYEQYF	TGTGCCAGCAGTTTATCGCTGGGACATTCCTCCTACGAGCAGTACTTC
TRBJ2-7	.	.	TRBV7-9	CAGLEPSGDEQYF	TGTGCCGGATTAGAACCTTCAGGGGACGAGCAGTACTTC
TRBJ1-2	.	.	TRBV18	CASSPSLNSAVYGYTF	TGTGCCAGCTCTCCGTCCCTAAACTCGGCGGTTTATGGCTACACCTTC
TRBJ1-5	.	few	TRBV27	CASGRAEPQHF	TGTGCCAGCGGGAGGGCAGAGCCCCAGCATTTT
TRBJ1-6	.	.	TRBV11-2	CASSSSGGSLHF	TGTGCCAGCAGCTCGTCCGGGGGGTCCCTCCACTTT
TRBJ2-2	TRBD2	.	TRBV7-2	CASSLVVAGGYTGELFF	TGTGCCAGCAGCTTAGTGGTGGCGGGAGGGTACACCGGGGAGCTGTTTTTT
TRBJ2-7	TRBD2	.	TRBV7-8	CASSLGLAGATYEQYF	TGTGCCAGCAGCCTGGGACTAGCGGGGGCCACCTACGAGCAGTACTTC